This T cell receptor beta chain derives from a study of technical replicates of blood from a handful of donors. The germline gives CDR1 MDHEN, CDR2 SYDVKM. Trimming stripped 10 bases from V and 2 bases from J, with 15 bases between. This CDR3 region has 13 residues. Repertoires were generated with immunoSEQ multiplex PCR, while TCRdb's copy carries only in-frame clones and drops some. The top ten hold 0.39% of the sample, which has roughly 74,000 clones, 90% to 95% seen once. Sample: T cells isolated from PBMCs. The genes are TRBV28 and TRBJ2-7; D possibly corresponds to TRBD2 (5 bases). This receptor was identified in a human donor in good health. The CDR3 DNA follows: TGTGCCACCTTTTCCGGGGTTACCTACGAGCAGTACTTC. Encoded protein: CATFSGVTYEQYF.